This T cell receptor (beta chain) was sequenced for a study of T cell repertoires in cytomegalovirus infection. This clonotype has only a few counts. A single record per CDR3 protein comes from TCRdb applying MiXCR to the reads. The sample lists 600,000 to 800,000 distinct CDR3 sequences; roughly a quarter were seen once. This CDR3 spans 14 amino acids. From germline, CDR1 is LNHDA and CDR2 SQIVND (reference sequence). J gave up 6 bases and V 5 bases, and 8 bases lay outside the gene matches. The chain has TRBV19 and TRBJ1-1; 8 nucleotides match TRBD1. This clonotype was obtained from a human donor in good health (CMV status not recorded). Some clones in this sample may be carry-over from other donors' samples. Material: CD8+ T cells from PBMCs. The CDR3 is CASSGDTGGPEAFF. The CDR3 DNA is TGTGCCAGTAGTGGGGATACAGGGGGACCTGAAGCTTTCTTT. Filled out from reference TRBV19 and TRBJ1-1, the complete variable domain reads DGGITQSPKYLFRKEGQNVTLSCEQNLNHDAMYWYRQDPGQGLRLIYYSQIVNDFQKGDIAEGYSVSREKKESFPLTVTSAQKNPTAFYLCASSGDTGGPEAFFGQGTRLTVV.